These 18 T cell receptor beta chains were all obtained from the same sample, sequenced in a study of response to subunit inactivated influenza vaccine. In TCRdb, the RT-PCR reads were re-called with MiXCR into one record per CDR3 protein. The data contain 170,000 or so distinct CDR3 sequences, around 10% of them seen just once; the ten biggest clones take up around 35%. The material was CD8+ T cells sorted from PBMCs, obtained about 24 months after vaccination. The receptors come from a man aged 45 to 70 who received an inactivated influenza vaccine.

This clonotype showed up just a few times. The chain couples TRBV5-6 to TRBJ2-3, with 10 nucleotides matching TRBD2. V dropped 2 bases and J dropped 3; count of bases not matched to a gene: 3. Germline lookup yields CDR1 SGHDT and CDR2 YYEEEE. CDR3 length: 15 amino acids. CDR3 nucleotides: TGTGCCAGCAGCTTACCTAGCGGGAGAACAGATACGCAGTATTTT. Translating it yields CASSLPSGRTDTQYF.

The V call is TRBV3-2, the J call TRBJ2-1; TRBD2 was called by the table and not checked on the DNA. TRBV3-2 is labeled a pseudogene. This CDR3 region has 15 residues. The CDR3 is CAYFKRYFPYNEQFF. The CDR3 bases are TGTGCTTACTTCAAGCGGTACTTTCCCTACAATGAGCAGTTCTTC.

This clonotype was counted between two and nine times. This chain connects TRBV28 to TRBJ2-1; a weak D match, TRBD1 (6 bases). The CDR3 spans 15 residues. Germline CDR1 and CDR2: MDHEN and SYDVKM. The ends were cut back, 10 bases at V and 4 bases at J, with 20 bases in the middle. The DNA for the CDR3 is TGTGCCACGCGACAGGCCGGGTTTAATTACAATGAGCAGTTCTTC. This gives the protein CATRQAGFNYNEQFF.

This clonotype was detected ten times or more. The chain combines TRBV6-5 with TRBJ2-2; D is undetermined. V was trimmed by 2 bases and J by 3 bases, leaving 7 bases between them. Germline V CDR1 and CDR2: MNHEY, SVGAGI. CDR3 length: 14 amino acids. CDR3 region: CASSYIGDTGELFF. The CDR3 region has the DNA TGTGCCAGCAGTTACATCGGTGACACCGGGGAGCTGTTTTTT.

This chain joins TRBV20-1 and TRBJ1-1, with D perhaps matching TRBD1 (6 bases). The CDR3 has 15 residues. Germline V gives CDR1 DFQATT, CDR2 SNEGSKA (reference sequence). Between the trimmed V and J ends, which lost 0 bases and 1 base, there was a span of 12 bases. CDR3 nucleotides: TGCAGTGCTAGAGATCCCCGGGACACGAACACTGAAGCTTTCTTT. Translation: CSARDPRDTNTEAFF.

This clonotype was seen more than once but under ten times. This chain connects TRBV29-1 to TRBJ2-2, with D perhaps matching TRBD2 (6 bases). CDR3 size: 13 residues. From germline, CDR1 is SQVTM and CDR2 ANQGSEA. Trimming took off 5 bases at V and 6 bases at J, with 13 bases between the two ends. The CDR3, as DNA: TGCAGCGTTTTCCAGGGCGGGGCCGGGGAGCTGTTTTTT. Translated: CSVFQGGAGELFF.

This clonotype was seen a few times. The rearrangement uses TRBV7-9 and TRBJ2-1; 11 bases line up with TRBD2. Losses at the gene ends were 1 base for V and 8 bases for J; bases not matched to a gene: 7. This CDR3 region has 16 residues. Germline values: CDR1 SEHNR, CDR2 FQNEAQ (reference sequence). CDR3 protein: CASSLGATSGVDEQFF. The CDR3 nucleotides read TGTGCCAGCAGCTTAGGGGCGACTAGCGGGGTAGATGAGCAGTTCTTC.

Concerning this clonotype itself: A much larger clone sits a single nucleotide away, making a read error possible. V and J are TRBV28 and TRBJ1-5; D is unresolved. From germline, CDR1 is MDHEN and CDR2 SYDVKM. The CDR3 sequence is 16 residues long. CDR3: CAGSPLSGYSNQPQHF. As DNA, the CDR3 is TGTGCCGGCAGTCCACTTAGTGGGTACAGTAATCAGCCCCAGCATTTT.

This clonotype turned up a few times. The rearrangement joins TRBV30 to TRBJ2-1; D not certain. This CDR3 is 12 amino acids long. Germline CDR1 GTSNPN, CDR2 SVGIG (reference sequence). Trimming cost V 3 bases and J 2 bases, with 5 bases left between them. The chain's CDR3 is CAWRVAYNEQFF. The CDR3 DNA reads TGTGCCTGGAGGGTTGCCTACAATGAGCAGTTCTTC.

This clonotype was seen more than once but under ten times. The V and J genes are TRBV29-1 and TRBJ2-7; D is possibly TRBD2 (6 bases). This CDR3 spans 14 amino acids. Looked up from germline, CDR1 is SQVTM and CDR2 is ANQGSEA. V was pared by 5 bases and J by 0 bases, with 14 bases between. The CDR3, as DNA: TGCAGCGTTACTAGCCCATCGAACTCCTACGAGCAGTACTTC. Amino acid sequence: CSVTSPSNSYEQYF.

The rearrangement uses TRBV29-1 and TRBJ2-1; 9 nucleotides align to TRBD1. CDR3 length: 17 residues. CDR1 SQVTM and CDR2 ANQGSEA come from the germline V gene. The V segment lost 5 bases and the J segment 2 bases; nucleotides outside the gene matches: 13. For the CDR3, the DNA is TGCAGCGTTCGAACCACACCGGGACAGGGCCCCTACAATGAGCAGTTCTTC. It codes for CSVRTTPGQGPYNEQFF.

This clonotype was counted only a few times. The genes are TRBV15 and TRBJ1-5; possibly TRBD1 for D (6 bases). Trimming took off 5 bases at V and 7 bases at J, with 12 bases between the two ends. Germline assignment: CDR1 LNHNV and CDR2 YYDKDF (reference sequence). The CDR3 has 13 residues. The CDR3 reads CATSLDSDQPQHF. The DNA of the CDR3 is TGTGCCACCAGCTTGGACAGCGACCAGCCCCAGCATTTT.

This clonotype was recorded a few times. The chain couples TRBV12-3 or TRBV12-4 to TRBJ2-3; D possibly corresponds to TRBD1 (6 bases). Trimming took off 3 bases at V and 0 bases at J, with 16 bases between the two ends. The CDR3 length is 17 residues. This CDR3 is CASSLHPDSPSTDTQYF. CDR3 DNA sequence: TGTGCCAGCAGTTTGCACCCGGACAGCCCTAGCACAGATACGCAGTATTTT.

This clonotype was detected many times. J is TRBJ2-7 and V is TRBV27, with 8 bases that match TRBD1. Germline assignment: CDR1 MNHEY and CDR2 SMNVEV (reference sequence). CDR3 length equals 15 residues. V was pared by 5 bases and J by 7 bases, with 13 bases of the junction left unmatched. The CDR3 loop is CASSGQDRVIGEQYF. The CDR3 region has the DNA TGTGCCAGCAGTGGGCAGGACAGGGTGATAGGGGAGCAGTACTTC.

The DNA of the CDR3 is TGTGCCAGCAGTGAGGAGGGGTTTTCGGGGGAGACCCAGTACTTC. It yields the protein CASSEEGFSGETQYF. The chain is built from TRBV6-1 and TRBJ2-5; possible D gene TRBD2, 6 bases. Germline V gene sequence: CDR1 MNHNS, CDR2 SASEGT. The CDR3 contains 15 residues. V lost 3 bases and J lost 5, with 16 bases in between.

CDR3 in amino acids: CASSVARAGGEAGGYTF. The CDR3 DNA reads TGTGCCAGCAGCGTAGCTAGGGCAGGGGGCGAAGCGGGTGGCTACACCTTC. V and J are TRBV9 and TRBJ1-2, with 8 bases fitting TRBD1. This CDR3 has 17 amino acids. The J segment lost 7 bases and the V segment lost 0 bases, leaving 14 bases of the junction unmatched. Germline V gene lookup returns CDR1 SGDLS and CDR2 YYNGEE. Full variable domain (missing parts from reference TRBV9 and TRBJ1-2): DSGVTQTPKHLITATGQRVTLRCSPRSGDLSVYWYQQSLDQGLQFLIQYYNGEERAKGNILERFSAQQFPDLHSELNLSSLELGDSALYFCASSVARAGGEAGGYTFGSGTRLTVV.

The chain combines TRBV29-1 with TRBJ2-3; D may be TRBD1 (5 bases). The assigned J gene may be wrong: the sequence end matches TRBJ1-5 better. Germline CDR1 is SQVTM and CDR2 is ANQGSEA. The CDR3 sequence is 16 residues long. The CDR3 sequence: CSVEGGETRGTDTQHF. Here the CDR3 DNA reads TGCAGCGTTGAAGGGGGGGAGACCCGAGGGACTGATACGCAGCATTTT.

This clonotype was seen a few times. The rearrangement links TRBV5-6 to TRBJ2-5, with 7 bases that match TRBD2. Germline trimming cut 3 bases from V and 5 bases from J; bases unmatched to any gene: 16. Germline V gene lookup returns CDR1 SGHDT and CDR2 YYEEEE. The CDR3 extends over 17 amino acids. The CDR3, as DNA: TGTGCCAGCAGCTCCCCCGGGACTATGGGCGGCCAGGAGACCCAGTACTTC. Encoded protein: CASSSPGTMGGQETQYF.